This T cell receptor (beta chain) stems from a study of T cells expressing NK-cell markers. The germline CDR1 and CDR2 sequences are SQVTM and ANQGSEA. The CDR3 has 12 amino acids. TCRdb re-called the 5' RACE reads, yielding one record per CDR3 amino acid sequence without DNA. Recorded for this sample: about 440,000 distinct CDR3 sequences. The chain uses TRBV29-1 and TRBJ1-1. This clonotype was sampled from a woman between 18 and 70 years old in good health. Sequencing was done on a sample of blood T cells: a sorted CD56 or NKG2C T cell subset, CD4+ or CD8+ T cells, or bulk PBMC T cells (not recorded which). The CDR3 reads CSVEGASPEAFF.